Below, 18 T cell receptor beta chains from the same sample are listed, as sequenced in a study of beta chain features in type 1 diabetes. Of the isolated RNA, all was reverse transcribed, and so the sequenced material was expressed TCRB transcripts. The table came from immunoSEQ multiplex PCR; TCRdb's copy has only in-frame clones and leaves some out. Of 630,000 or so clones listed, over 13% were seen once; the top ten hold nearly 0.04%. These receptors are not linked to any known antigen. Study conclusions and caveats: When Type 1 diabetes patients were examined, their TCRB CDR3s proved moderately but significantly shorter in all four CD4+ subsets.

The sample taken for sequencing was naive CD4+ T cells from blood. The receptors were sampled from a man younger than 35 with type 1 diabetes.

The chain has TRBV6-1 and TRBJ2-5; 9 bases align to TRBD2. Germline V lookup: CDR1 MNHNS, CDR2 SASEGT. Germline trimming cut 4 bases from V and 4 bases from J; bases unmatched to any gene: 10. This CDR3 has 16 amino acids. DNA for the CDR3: TGTGCCAGCAGTGGTCCAGCTAGCGGGACACGAGAGACCCAGTACTTC. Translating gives CASSGPASGTRETQYF.

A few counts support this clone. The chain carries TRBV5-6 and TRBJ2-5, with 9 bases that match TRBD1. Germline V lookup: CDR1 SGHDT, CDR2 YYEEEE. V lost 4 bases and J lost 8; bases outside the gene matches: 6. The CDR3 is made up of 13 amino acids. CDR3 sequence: CASSLRTGVTQYF. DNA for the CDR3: TGTGCCAGCAGCCTACGGACAGGGGTAACCCAGTACTTC.

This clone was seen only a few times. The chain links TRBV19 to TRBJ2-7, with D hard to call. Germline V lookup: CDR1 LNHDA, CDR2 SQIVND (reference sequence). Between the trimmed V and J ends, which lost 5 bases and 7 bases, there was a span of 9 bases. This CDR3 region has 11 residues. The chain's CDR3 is CASSLSGEQYF. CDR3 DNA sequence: TGTGCCAGTAGTTTGTCGGGTGAGCAGTACTTC. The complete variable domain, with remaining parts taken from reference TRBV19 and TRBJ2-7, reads DGGITQSPKYLFRKEGQNVTLSCEQNLNHDAMYWYRQDPGQGLRLIYYSQIVNDFQKGDIAEGYSVSREKKESFPLTVTSAQKNPTAFYLCASSLSGEQYFGPGTRLTVT.

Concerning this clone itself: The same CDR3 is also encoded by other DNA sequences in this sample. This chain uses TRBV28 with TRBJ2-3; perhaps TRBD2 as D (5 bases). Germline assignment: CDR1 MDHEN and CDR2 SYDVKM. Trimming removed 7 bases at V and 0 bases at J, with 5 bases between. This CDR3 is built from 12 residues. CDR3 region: CASTGSTDTQYF. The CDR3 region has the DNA TGTGCCAGCACGGGAAGCACAGATACGCAGTATTTT.

CDR3 in amino acids: CASQTRKSSYNSPLHF. DNA of the CDR3: TGTGCCAGCCAGACCCGTAAGAGCTCCTATAATTCACCCCTCCACTTT. The chain combines TRBV2 with TRBJ1-6; D is unresolved. CDR1 and CDR2 from the germline V gene are SNHLY and FYNNEI. The CDR3 totals 16 residues. Between the trimmed V and J ends, which lost 8 bases and 0 bases, there was a span of 14 bases.

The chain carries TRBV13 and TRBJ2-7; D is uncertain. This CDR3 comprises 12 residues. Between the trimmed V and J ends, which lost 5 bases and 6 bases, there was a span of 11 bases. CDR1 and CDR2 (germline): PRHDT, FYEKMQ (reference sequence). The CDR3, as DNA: TGTGCCAGCAGCGCACAGATACGCGAGCAGTACTTC. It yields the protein CASSAQIREQYF.

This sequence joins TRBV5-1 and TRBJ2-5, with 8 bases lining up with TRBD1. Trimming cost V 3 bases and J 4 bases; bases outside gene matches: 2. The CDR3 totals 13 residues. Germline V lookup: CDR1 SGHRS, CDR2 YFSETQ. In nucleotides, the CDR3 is TGCGCCAGCAGCTCAGGGGGCAGAGAGACCCAGTACTTC. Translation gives CASSSGGRETQYF.

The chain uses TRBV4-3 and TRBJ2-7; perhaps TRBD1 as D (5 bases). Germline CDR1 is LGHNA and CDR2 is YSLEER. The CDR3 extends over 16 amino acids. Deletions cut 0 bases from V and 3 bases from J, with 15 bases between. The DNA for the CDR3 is TGCGCCAGCAGCCAAGAAGTTCATGGACAAGACTACGAGCAGTACTTC. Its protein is CASSQEVHGQDYEQYF.

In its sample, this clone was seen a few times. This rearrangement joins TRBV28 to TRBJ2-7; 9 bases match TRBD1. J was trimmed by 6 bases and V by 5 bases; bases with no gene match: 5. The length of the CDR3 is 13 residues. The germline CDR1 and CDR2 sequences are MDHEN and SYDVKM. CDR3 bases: TGTGCCAGCAGTCCCGGGACAGGGTCCGAGCAGTACTTC. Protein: CASSPGTGSEQYF. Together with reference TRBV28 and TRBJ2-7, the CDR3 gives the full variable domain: DVKVTQSSRYLVKRTGEKVFLECVQDMDHENMFWYRQDPGLGLRLIYFSYDVKMKEKGDIPEGYSVSREKKERFSLILESASTNQTSMYLCASSPGTGSEQYFGPGTRLTVT.

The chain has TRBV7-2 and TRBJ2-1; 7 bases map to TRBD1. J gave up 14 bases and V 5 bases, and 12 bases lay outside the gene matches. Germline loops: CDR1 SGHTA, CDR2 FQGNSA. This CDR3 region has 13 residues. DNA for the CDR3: TGTGCCAGCAGCCCGGGACAGTGGGCCTTGGAGTTCTTC. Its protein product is CASSPGQWALEFF.

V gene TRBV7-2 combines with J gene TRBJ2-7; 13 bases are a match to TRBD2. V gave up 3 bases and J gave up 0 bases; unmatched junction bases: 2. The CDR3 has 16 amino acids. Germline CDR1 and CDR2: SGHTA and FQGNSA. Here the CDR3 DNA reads TGTGCCAGCAGCTTTACTAGCGGGAGGGCCTCCTACGAGCAGTACTTC. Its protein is CASSFTSGRASYEQYF.

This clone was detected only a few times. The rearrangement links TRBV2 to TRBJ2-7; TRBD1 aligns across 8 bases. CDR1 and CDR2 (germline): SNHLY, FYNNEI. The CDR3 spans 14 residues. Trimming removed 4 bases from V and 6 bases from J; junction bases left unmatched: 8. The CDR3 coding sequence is TGTGCCAGCAGTGTCCGGGACAGGACATCCGAGCAGTACTTC. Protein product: CASSVRDRTSEQYF.

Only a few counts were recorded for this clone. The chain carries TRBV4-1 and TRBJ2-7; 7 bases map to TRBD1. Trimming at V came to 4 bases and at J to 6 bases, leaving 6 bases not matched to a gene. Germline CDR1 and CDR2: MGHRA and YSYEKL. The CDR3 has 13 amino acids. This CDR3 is CASSLGQFSEQYF. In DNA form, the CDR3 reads TGCGCCAGCAGCCTGGGACAGTTCAGCGAGCAGTACTTC.

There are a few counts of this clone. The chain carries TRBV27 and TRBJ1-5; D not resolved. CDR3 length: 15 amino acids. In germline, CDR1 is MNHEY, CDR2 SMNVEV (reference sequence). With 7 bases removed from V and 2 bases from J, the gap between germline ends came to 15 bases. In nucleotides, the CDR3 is TGTGCCAGCATGACGGACCCAAGGGGCAATCAGCCCCAGCATTTT. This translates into CASMTDPRGNQPQHF.

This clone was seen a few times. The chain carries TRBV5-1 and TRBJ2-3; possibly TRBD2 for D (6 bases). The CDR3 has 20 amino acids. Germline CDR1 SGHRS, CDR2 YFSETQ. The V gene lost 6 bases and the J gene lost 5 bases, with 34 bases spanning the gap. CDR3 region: CASNSQVGPPAGPSGDTQYF. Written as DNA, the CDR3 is TGCGCCAGCAACTCACAGGTCGGTCCTCCCGCGGGACCCTCGGGAGATACGCAGTATTTT. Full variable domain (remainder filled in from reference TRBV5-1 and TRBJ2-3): KAGVTQTPRYLIKTRGQQVTLSCSPISGHRSVSWYQQTPGQGLQFLFEYFSETQRNKGNFPGRFSGRQFSNSRSEMNVSTLELGDSALYLCASNSQVGPPAGPSGDTQYFGPGTRLTVL.

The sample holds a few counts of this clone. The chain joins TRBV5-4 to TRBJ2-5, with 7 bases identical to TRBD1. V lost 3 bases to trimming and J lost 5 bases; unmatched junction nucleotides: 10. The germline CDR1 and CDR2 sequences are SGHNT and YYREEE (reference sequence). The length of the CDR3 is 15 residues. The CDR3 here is CASSWTNRGGETQYF. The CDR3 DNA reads TGTGCCAGCAGCTGGACCAACAGGGGTGGGGAGACCCAGTACTTC.

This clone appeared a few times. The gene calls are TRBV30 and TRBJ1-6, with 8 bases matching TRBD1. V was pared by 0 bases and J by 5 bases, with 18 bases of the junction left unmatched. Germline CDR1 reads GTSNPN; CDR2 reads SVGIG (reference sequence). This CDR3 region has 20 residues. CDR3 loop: CAWSVRGTGDPKYDNSPLHF. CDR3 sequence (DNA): TGTGCCTGGAGTGTACGGGGGACAGGAGACCCAAAGTACGATAATTCACCCCTCCACTTT.

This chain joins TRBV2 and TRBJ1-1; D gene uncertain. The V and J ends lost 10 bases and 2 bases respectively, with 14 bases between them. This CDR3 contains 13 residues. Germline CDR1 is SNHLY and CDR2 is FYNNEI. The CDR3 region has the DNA TGTGCCACCACCCGGGAGCGAAACACTGAAGCTTTCTTT. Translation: CATTRERNTEAFF.